Listed here is a single TCR beta chain. These data are taken from a study of blood T cell repertoires in COVID-19. Study details: From the United States, Italy and Spain came samples of acute and convalescent COVID-19.

With 2 bases removed from V and 0 bases from J, the gap between germline ends came to 7 bases. The CDR3 runs 14 residues. Germline V gene lookup returns CDR1 SNHLY and CDR2 FYNNEI. In the source study's methods: Reference gene primer amplification gave estimated nucleated cell counts. This table comes from immunoSEQ multiplex PCR, and its TCRdb copy is limited to in-frame clones, with some not included. V and J calls and clone size follow that table, whereas D and trimming were derived from the DNA. The table has 150,000 or so clones, about 85% seen once. The clonotype comes from a woman aged 40-49 years with active or convalescent COVID-19. The specimen was peripheral blood. This chain connects TRBV2 to TRBJ1-2, with D hard to call. The CDR3, as DNA: TGTGCCAGCAGTGAACAGGCGCCTAACTATGGCTACACCTTC. Amino acid sequence: CASSEQAPNYGYTF.